Listed below are T cell receptor beta chains from one sample, sequenced in a study of technical replicates of blood from several donors. This table comes from immunoSEQ multiplex PCR, and its TCRdb copy is limited to in-frame clones, with some not included. The sample contains 60,000 or so clones, around 97% of which appear only once. Sequencing was done on a sample of T cells isolated from PBMCs. These receptors were collected from a human donor in good health. Each CDR3 is given with its conserved first and last residue. The D gene is left open where the match is weak. Part of the rows lack a size; the others show once, few, many or a class for expanded clones.

abundance: NA
d_gene: TRBD1
v_gene: TRBV11-2
j_gene: TRBJ1-2
CDR3nt: TGTGCCAGCAGGGGACAGGGGAAAGATGGTGGCTACACCTTC
CDR3aa: CASRGQGKDGGYTF

abundance: once
d_gene: TRBD2
v_gene: TRBV5-5
j_gene: TRBJ2-2
CDR3nt: TGTGCCAGCAGCTTGGGGTTGTCAAGCGGGAGCTTGACCGGGGAGCTGTTTTTT
CDR3aa: CASSLGLSSGSLTGELFF

abundance: NA
d_gene: TRBD2
v_gene: TRBV15
j_gene: TRBJ2-1
CDR3nt: TGTGCCACCAGCAGGGCGGGGGGCACCTACAATGAGCAGTTCTTC
CDR3aa: CATSRAGGTYNEQFF

abundance: few
d_gene: NA
v_gene: TRBV2
j_gene: TRBJ1-1
CDR3nt: TGTGCCAGCAGGCGAACGTCTGAAGCTTTCTTT
CDR3aa: CASRRTSEAFF

abundance: NA
d_gene: TRBD1
v_gene: TRBV29-1
j_gene: TRBJ1-1
CDR3nt: TGCAGCGGGCGCCACGAGGGACAGGTCTTTGAAGCTTTCTTT
CDR3aa: CSGRHEGQVFEAFF

abundance: NA
d_gene: TRBD1
v_gene: TRBV2
j_gene: TRBJ1-2
CDR3nt: TGTGCCAGCAGACGAGACAGGGGGCAATCTAACTATGGCTACACCTTC
CDR3aa: CASRRDRGQSNYGYTF

abundance: once
d_gene: TRBD2
v_gene: TRBV2
j_gene: TRBJ2-1
CDR3nt: TGTGCCAGCAGCTACTTAGCGGGAGGGTCTTACAATGAGCAGTTCTTC
CDR3aa: CASSYLAGGSYNEQFF

abundance: NA
d_gene: TRBD2
v_gene: TRBV28
j_gene: TRBJ2-2
CDR3nt: TGTGCCAGCAGGCCGGTGGGAGGGAAACCCGGGGAGCTGTTTTTT
CDR3aa: CASRPVGGKPGELFF

abundance: NA
d_gene: NA
v_gene: TRBV2
j_gene: TRBJ2-5
CDR3nt: TGTGCCAGCGGGCAGATCCCGTACCAAGAGACCCAGTACTTC
CDR3aa: CASGQIPYQETQYF

abundance: NA
d_gene: TRBD1
v_gene: TRBV11-1
j_gene: TRBJ2-5
CDR3nt: TGTGCCAGCAGCTTAGAGGGGGCGCGGGAGACCCAGTACTTC
CDR3aa: CASSLEGARETQYF

abundance: NA
d_gene: NA
v_gene: TRBV7-9
j_gene: TRBJ1-1
CDR3nt: TGTGCCAGCAGCTTAGAAGCCAGGGACACTGAAGCTTTCTTT
CDR3aa: CASSLEARDTEAFF

abundance: NA
d_gene: TRBD1
v_gene: TRBV4-1
j_gene: TRBJ2-4
CDR3nt: TGCGCCAGCAGCCACCTACCCACCAGGGACAGTAAAGCCAAAAACATTCAGTACTTC
CDR3aa: CASSHLPTRDSKAKNIQYF

abundance: NA
d_gene: TRBD1
v_gene: TRBV9
j_gene: TRBJ1-2
CDR3nt: TGTGCCAGCAGCGTAGGGGGGACAGTTAGCTCCTATGGCTACACCTTC
CDR3aa: CASSVGGTVSSYGYTF

abundance: NA
d_gene: NA
v_gene: TRBV2
j_gene: TRBJ1-2
CDR3nt: TGTGCCAGCAGTCGTAGCGGACGGTCCTATGGCTACACCTTC
CDR3aa: CASSRSGRSYGYTF

abundance: NA
d_gene: NA
v_gene: TRBV27
j_gene: TRBJ1-1
CDR3nt: TGTGCCAGCAGGGGGAGCGGGGGTGAAGCTTTCTTT
CDR3aa: CASRGSGGEAFF

abundance: NA
d_gene: TRBD1
v_gene: TRBV10-3
j_gene: TRBJ1-6
CDR3nt: TGTGCCATCAGTGCAGGACAGGATAATTCACCCCTCCACTTT
CDR3aa: CAISAGQDNSPLHF

abundance: NA
d_gene: NA
v_gene: TRBV19
j_gene: TRBJ2-7
CDR3nt: TGTGCCAGTAGTATAGATGCAGGGGATGTTTACGAGCAGTACTTC
CDR3aa: CASSIDAGDVYEQYF

abundance: NA
d_gene: NA
v_gene: TRBV29-1
j_gene: TRBJ2-3
CDR3nt: TGCAGCGTTGTCGTCCCTAGCACAGATACGCAGTATTTT
CDR3aa: CSVVVPSTDTQYF

abundance: NA
d_gene: NA
v_gene: TRBV15
j_gene: TRBJ1-2
CDR3nt: TGTGCCACCACGGGAGCTAACTATGGCTACACCTTC
CDR3aa: CATTGANYGYTF

abundance: NA
d_gene: NA
v_gene: TRBV6-5
j_gene: TRBJ2-7
CDR3nt: TGTGCCAGCAGTTACTCCCCGGGACACAGCTACGAGCAGTACTTC
CDR3aa: CASSYSPGHSYEQYF

abundance: NA
d_gene: NA
v_gene: TRBV6-5
j_gene: TRBJ1-1
CDR3nt: TGTGCCAGCAGACGAGGACAGAACACTGAAGCTTTCTTT
CDR3aa: CASRRGQNTEAFF

abundance: NA
d_gene: NA
v_gene: TRBV2
j_gene: TRBJ2-7
CDR3nt: TGTGCCAGCAGTTTTATCGTGGGCATAGGAGGCGAGCAGTACTTC
CDR3aa: CASSFIVGIGGEQYF

abundance: NA
d_gene: TRBD1
v_gene: TRBV5-1
j_gene: TRBJ2-2
CDR3nt: TGCGCCAGCAGCATCGGGACAGGGGGTAGCGGGGAGCTGTTTTTT
CDR3aa: CASSIGTGGSGELFF